This section outlines one T cell receptor (beta chain) sequence together with its context. Its antigen remains unidentified. At the DNA level, this CDR3 is encoded by other sequences in the same sample as well. TCRdb's table, derived via immunoSEQ multiplex PCR, lists solely in-frame clones and lacks some. The table shows 200,000 to 250,000 clones, with just over 90% occurring only once. The sample originates from a study of T cell responses to AZD1222 COVID-19 vaccine. General study points: After the peak T cell response, and only then, were repertoires sampled. White British people made up most donors, females outnumbered males, and clonal diversity was possibly underestimated.

This clonotype was sampled from an adult in good health. Source: peripheral blood, taken on day 0 of MenACWY control vaccination.

The CDR3 reads CASSLAVNTEAFF. DNA for the CDR3: TGCGCCAGCAGCCTGGCGGTGAACACTGAAGCTTTCTTT. The rearrangement uses TRBV5-1 and TRBJ1-1; D call uncertain. CDR1 is SGHRS, CDR2 YFSETQ, per germline. V was shortened by 4 bases and J by 0 bases, with 7 bases between the two germline ends. The CDR3 consists of 13 residues.